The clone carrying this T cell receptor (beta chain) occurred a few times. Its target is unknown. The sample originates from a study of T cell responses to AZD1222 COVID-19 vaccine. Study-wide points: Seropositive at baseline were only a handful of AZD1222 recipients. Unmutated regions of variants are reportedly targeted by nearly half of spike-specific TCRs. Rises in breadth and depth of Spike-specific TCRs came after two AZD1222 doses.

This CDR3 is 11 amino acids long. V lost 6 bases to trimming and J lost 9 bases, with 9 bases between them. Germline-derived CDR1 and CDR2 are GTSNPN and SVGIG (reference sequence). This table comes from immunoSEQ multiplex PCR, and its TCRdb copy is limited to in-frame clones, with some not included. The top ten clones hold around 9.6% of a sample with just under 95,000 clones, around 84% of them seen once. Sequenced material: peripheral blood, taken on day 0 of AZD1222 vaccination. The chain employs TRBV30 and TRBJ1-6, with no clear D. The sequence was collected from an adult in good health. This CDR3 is CACQRSSPLHF. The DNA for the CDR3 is TGTGCCTGTCAAAGGAGTTCACCCCTCCACTTT. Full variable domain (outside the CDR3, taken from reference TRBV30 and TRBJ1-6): SQTIHQWPATLVQPVGSPLSLECTVEGTSNPNLYWYRQAAGRGLQLLFYSVGIGQISSEVPQNLSASRPQDRQFILSSKKLLLSDSGFYLCACQRSSPLHFGNGTRLTVT.